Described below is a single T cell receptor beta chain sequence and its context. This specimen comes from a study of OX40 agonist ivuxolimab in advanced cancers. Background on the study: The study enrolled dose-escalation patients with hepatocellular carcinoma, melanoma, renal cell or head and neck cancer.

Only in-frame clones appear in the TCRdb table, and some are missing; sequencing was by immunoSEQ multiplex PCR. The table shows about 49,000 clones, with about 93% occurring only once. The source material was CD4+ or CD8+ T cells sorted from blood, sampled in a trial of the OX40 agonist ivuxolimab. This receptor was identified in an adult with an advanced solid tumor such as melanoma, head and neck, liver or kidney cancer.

The CDR3 spells CASSYRALDRGPNEKLFF. CDR3 sequence (DNA): TGTGCCAGCAGCTACCGGGCCCTGGACAGGGGACCTAATGAAAAACTGTTTTTT. The chain employs TRBV11-2 and TRBJ1-4, with 9 bases identical to TRBD1. The CDR3 sequence is 18 residues long. From germline, CDR1 is SGHAT and CDR2 FQNNGV. The trim removed 4 bases at V and 3 bases at J, leaving 12 bases unmatched.